These 15 T cell receptor beta chains came from one sample sequenced in a study of yellow fever vaccine responses in identical twins. TCRdb called the RT-PCR reads again in MiXCR, with one record for every CDR3 protein. Of 6,000 to 8,500 distinct CDR3 sequences in the sample, around 84% were seen once. The sequencing here drew on T cells from blood (PBMCs), unsorted or a sorted subset (not recorded which), taken before or after yellow fever vaccination (not recorded which). The receptors shown here come from a woman aged 18-35 years who received the yellow fever vaccine.

In its sample, this clonotype was seen once. This rearrangement joins TRBV18 to TRBJ1-4; no clear D gene. Germline V CDR1 and CDR2: KGHSH, LQKENI. This CDR3 region has 14 residues. Between the trimmed V and J ends, which lost 0 bases and 7 bases, there was a span of 9 bases. CDR3 protein: CASSPPAGGEKLFF. CDR3 DNA: TGTGCCAGCTCACCACCTGCGGGAGGTGAAAAACTGTTTTTT.

The chain has TRBV4-2 and TRBJ2-3; D might be TRBD2 (5 bases). The V gene's germline CDR1 is LGHNA and CDR2 YNFKEQ. V was trimmed by 1 base and J by 3 bases, leaving 5 bases between them. The CDR3 consists of 13 residues. The CDR3 DNA sequence: TGTGCCAGCAGCCAAGCGGGAACAGATACGCAGTATTTT. Its protein is CASSQAGTDTQYF.

The rearrangement uses TRBV5-1 and TRBJ2-3; TRBD1 matches 8 bases. Germline CDR1 reads SGHRS; CDR2 reads YFSETQ. V dropped 6 bases and J dropped 3; count of bases not matched to a gene: 9. This CDR3 spans 15 amino acids. CDR3 sequence: CASKLMTGATDTQYF. In DNA form, the CDR3 reads TGCGCCAGCAAGTTAATGACAGGGGCGACAGATACGCAGTATTTT.

The chain combines TRBV6-1 with TRBJ1-2, with D possibly matching TRBD1 (6 bases). Trimming left V 8 bases short and J 8 bases short, with 12 bases between. This CDR3 spans 11 amino acids. Germline V gene data show CDR1 as MNHNS and CDR2 as SASEGT. The CDR3 spells CASGGGRGYTF. The CDR3 region has the DNA TGTGCCAGCGGGGGGGGCAGGGGCTACACCTTC.

The CDR3, as DNA: TGCGCCAGCAGCGCGCAATCAGTCTCAGGGACCCAGTACTTC. Its translation is CASSAQSVSGTQYF. The V and J genes are TRBV5-1 and TRBJ2-5; D is ambiguous. The V gene lost 4 bases and the J gene lost 7 bases, with 17 bases spanning the gap. The CDR3 has 14 residues. In germline, CDR1 is SGHRS, CDR2 YFSETQ.

The V and J genes are TRBV2 and TRBJ1-1; no firm D call. V was trimmed by 7 bases and J by 0 bases, leaving 9 bases between them. The CDR3 spans 13 residues. The germline gives CDR1 SNHLY, CDR2 FYNNEI. The CDR3 protein is CASTSEVNTEAFF. The CDR3 bases are TGTGCCAGCACCTCGGAGGTGAACACTGAAGCTTTCTTT.

The V and J genes are TRBV23-1 and TRBJ2-5; D gene uncertain. TRBV23-1 is an open reading frame whose function is uncertain. The CDR3 has 15 amino acids. Trimming took 2 bases from V and 1 from J, leaving 11 bases between them. The CDR3 reads CASSQRFRSQETQYF. DNA for the CDR3: TGCGCCAGCAGTCAAAGGTTCAGGAGCCAAGAGACCCAGTACTTC.

The rearrangement links TRBV5-1 to TRBJ2-7; 8 bases fit TRBD1. This CDR3 spans 14 amino acids. V shed 6 bases and J 0 bases; nucleotides not matched to a gene: 5. Germline V gene sequence: CDR1 SGHRS, CDR2 YFSETQ. The CDR3 DNA follows: TGCGCCAGCACGACAGGGGTCACCTCCTACGAGCAGTACTTC. This encodes CASTTGVTSYEQYF. The full variable domain, rest sourced from reference TRBV5-1 and TRBJ2-7, is KAGVTQTPRYLIKTRGQQVTLSCSPISGHRSVSWYQQTPGQGLQFLFEYFSETQRNKGNFPGRFSGRQFSNSRSEMNVSTLELGDSALYLCASTTGVTSYEQYFGPGTRLTVT.

The V gene is TRBV18, the J gene TRBJ2-1; D may match TRBD1 or TRBD2 (6 bases each). V shed 2 bases and J shed 2 bases, with 10 bases lying between them. This CDR3 comprises 15 residues. Germline assignment: CDR1 KGHSH and CDR2 LQKENI. The CDR3 spells CASSPWGATYNEQFF. DNA of the CDR3: TGTGCCAGCTCACCATGGGGGGCCACCTACAATGAGCAGTTCTTC.

The chain carries TRBV5-5 and TRBJ2-3, with no clear D. Trimming cost V 0 bases and J 3 bases, with 8 bases left between them. This CDR3 has 14 residues. The germline V gene has CDR1 SGHKS and CDR2 YYEKEE (reference sequence). The CDR3 loop reads CASSLEGRTDTQYF. CDR3 nucleotides: TGTGCCAGCAGCTTGGAGGGTCGGACAGATACGCAGTATTTT.

This clonotype was detected only once. The rearrangement links TRBV12-3 or TRBV12-4 to TRBJ2-1; the D is unclear. The CDR3 extends over 14 amino acids. The V and J ends lost 6 bases and 6 bases respectively, with 15 bases between them. The CDR3 DNA reads as TGTGCCAGCAGCATCCCCGTGGAGTCCAATGAGCAGTTCTTC. It encodes CASSIPVESNEQFF.

The chain joins TRBV11-2 to TRBJ2-1, with 9 bases lining up with TRBD2. Unmatched junction bases numbered 14, after V lost 4 bases and J lost 1 base. CDR1 and CDR2 (germline): SGHAT, FQNNGV. CDR3 size: 19 residues. This CDR3 is CASSYSGTSQYRSYNEQFF. In DNA, the CDR3 is TGTGCCAGCAGCTACTCCGGGACTAGCCAGTACCGGTCCTACAATGAGCAGTTCTTC. The full variable domain, with the rest looked up from reference TRBV11-2 and TRBJ2-1, is EAGVAQSPRYKIIEKRQSVAFWCNPISGHATLYWYQQILGQGPKLLIQFQNNGVVDDSQLPKDRFSAERLKGVDSTLKIQPAKLEDSAVYLCASSYSGTSQYRSYNEQFFGPGTRLTVL.

A remark on this clonotype: One end of the junction is discordant with germline, which a read error may explain. The chain carries TRBV7-3 and TRBJ2-3; D unresolved. The germline V gene encodes CDR1 SGHTA and CDR2 FQGTGA. This CDR3 spans 17 amino acids. This CDR3 reads CASRLTSVIPSTDTQYF. DNA of the CDR3: TGTGCCAGCAGGTTAACCTCGGTTATACCTAGCACAGATACGCAGTATTTT.

This clonotype was seen only once. This chain's CDR3 is CASSQEPTIPYEQYF. CDR3 coding DNA: TGCGCCAGCAGCCAAGAGCCGACAATTCCCTACGAGCAGTACTTC. J is TRBJ2-7 and V is TRBV4-1; D ambiguous. CDR1 MGHRA and CDR2 YSYEKL come from the germline V gene. Deletions cut 0 bases from V and 2 bases from J, with 11 bases between. The CDR3 spans 15 residues.

The V and J genes are TRBV21-1 and TRBJ2-7. TRBV21-1 is given as a pseudogene. CDR3 length: 16 amino acids. CDR3 residues: CASSKVRHIVAYEQYF. CDR3 coding DNA: TGTGCCAGCAGCAAAGTCAGACACATTGTCGCCTACGAGCAGTACTTC.